This T cell receptor (beta chain) was observed in a study of T cells after yellow fever vaccination. This clonotype appeared many times. TCRdb itself ran the 5' RACE reads through MiXCR, one entry per CDR3 protein. The table lists around 320,000 distinct CDR3 sequences, over 8.5% of them singletons, with over 3% in the top ten. V lost 7 bases to trimming and J lost 5 bases, with 12 bases between them. This CDR3 is built from 13 residues. Germline-derived CDR1 and CDR2 are DFQATT and SNEGSKA (reference sequence). The chain combines TRBV20-1 with TRBJ2-6; unclear D gene. The sequence derives from a man younger than 35 who received the YFV17D yellow fever vaccine. Material: CD4+ T cells sorted from PBMCs, obtained 45 days after the yellow fever booster vaccination. CDR3 sequence (DNA): TGCAGTGTGACGGACGCCCGGGCCAACGTCCTGACTTTC. Translating gives CSVTDARANVLTF.